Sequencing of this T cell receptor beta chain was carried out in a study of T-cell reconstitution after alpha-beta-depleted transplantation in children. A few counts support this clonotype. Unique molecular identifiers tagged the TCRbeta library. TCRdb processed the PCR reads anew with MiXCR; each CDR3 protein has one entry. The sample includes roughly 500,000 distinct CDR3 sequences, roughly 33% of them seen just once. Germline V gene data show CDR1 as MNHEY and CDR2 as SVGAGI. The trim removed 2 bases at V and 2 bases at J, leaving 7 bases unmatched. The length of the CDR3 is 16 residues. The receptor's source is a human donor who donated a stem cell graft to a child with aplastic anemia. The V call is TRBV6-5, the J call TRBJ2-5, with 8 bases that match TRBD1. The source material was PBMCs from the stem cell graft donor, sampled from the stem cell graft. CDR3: CASSYEGQVIQETQYF. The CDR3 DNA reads TGTGCCAGCAGTTACGAGGGACAGGTGATACAAGAGACCCAGTACTTC.